This TCR delta chain emerged from a study of γδ T cells in repeated Plasmodium falciparum infection. Findings and caveats of the study: Vdelta2-negative gammadelta repertoires appeared less diverse and less shared in Malian than Australian children.

Flow sorting of PBMC yielded separate Vgamma9/Vdelta2+ and Vdelta2-negative gammadelta T cell populations for bulk repertoire analysis. This clone was recorded at least ten times. Its specificity is unknown. TCRdb has a much larger clone's protein, which differs at residue 5 from the translation of this DNA, likely because of a read error; what is shown is the protein translated from the DNA. The CDR3 consists of 15 residues. CDR1 is GEAIGNYY, CDR2 EKD, per germline. V trimming: 3 bases; J trimming: 4 bases; junction bases outside the gene matches: 7. TCRdb used CATT to re-call clones from the multiplex PCR reads. The top ten clones hold around 8.5% of a sample with some 100,000 delta-chain clones, approximately 1.5% of them seen once.

Material for sequencing was gamma-delta T cells from blood. The genes are TRDV2 and TRDJ2, with 7 bases fitting TRDD3. Since TCRdb gives no J gene, matching the DNA to germline was used here to assign it. The receptor's source is a pool of human donors (malaria-infected and uninfected, not separated). The CDR3 nucleotides are TGTGCCTGTGACGCTGGGGGTCACCCGACAGCACAACTCTTCTTT. Translating gives CACDAGGHPTAQLFF.